The 24 T cell receptor beta chains in this list originate from one sample, sequenced in a study of blood T cell repertoires in COVID-19. Sequenced by immunoSEQ multiplex PCR; TCRdb stores in-frame clones only, minus some. The sample includes about 75,000 clones, 65% to 90% of them seen just once. The sequencing input was peripheral blood. These receptors were collected from a man older than 75 with COVID-19, enrolled during active disease.

The chain recombines TRBV19 with TRBJ2-3, with a weak D call TRBD1 (6 bases). Germline V lookup: CDR1 LNHDA, CDR2 SQIVND (reference sequence). Between the trimmed V and J ends, which lost 5 bases and 0 bases, there was a span of 21 bases. The length of the CDR3 is 18 residues. CDR3 amino acids: CASSSNTLGQRSTDTQYF. CDR3 coding DNA: TGTGCCAGTAGTTCAAATACCCTCGGACAGAGAAGCACAGATACGCAGTATTTT.

Details on this clone: This CDR3 is also generated by other DNA sequences in the sample. The V gene is TRBV18, the J gene TRBJ2-2, with 10 bases fitting TRBD2. This CDR3 contains 16 residues. The germline V gene has CDR1 KGHSH and CDR2 LQKENI. V gave up 0 bases and J gave up 4 bases; unmatched junction bases: 2. In DNA, the CDR3 is TGTGCCAGCTCACCACCTAGCGGGGGGAGCACCGGGGAGCTGTTTTTT. Translation gives CASSPPSGGSTGELFF.

The chain uses TRBV5-1 and TRBJ1-3, with D possibly being TRBD1 (5 bases). Germline V lookup: CDR1 SGHRS, CDR2 YFSETQ. The CDR3 length is 13 residues. The V gene lost 4 bases and the J gene lost 4 bases, with 9 bases spanning the gap. CDR3 protein: CASSTGEGNTIYF. CDR3 nucleotides: TGCGCCAGCAGCACGGGGGAGGGAAACACCATATATTTT.

The chain employs TRBV6-1 and TRBJ1-2; the match to TRBD1 covers 8 bases. The CDR3 runs 15 residues. The ends lost 1 base at V and 3 bases at J; junction bases unmatched: 4. The germline CDR1 and CDR2 sequences are MNHNS and SASEGT. CDR3 bases: TGTGCCAGCAGTGAAGAGGCAGGGGGCGACTATGGCTACACCTTC. Protein sequence: CASSEEAGGDYGYTF.

This chain joins TRBV2 and TRBJ1-6; 7 nucleotides match TRBD1. The CDR3 length is 13 residues. V trimming: 6 bases; J trimming: 7 bases; junction bases outside the gene matches: 3. Looked up from germline, CDR1 is SNHLY and CDR2 is FYNNEI. In nucleotides, the CDR3 is TGTGCCAGCAGGGGACAGTTGAATTCACCCCTCCACTTT. Translating it yields CASRGQLNSPLHF.

The V call is TRBV7-2, the J call TRBJ1-1, with TRBD1 identical over 9 bases. The length of the CDR3 is 15 residues. The V and J ends lost 4 bases and 4 bases, in that order; junction bases with no gene match: 7. Germline V gene data show CDR1 as SGHTA and CDR2 as FQGNSA. The CDR3 coding sequence is TGTGCCAGCAGCTCCTCCGGGACAGGGATCACTGAAGCTTTCTTT. As protein: CASSSSGTGITEAFF.

The chain has TRBV29-1 and TRBJ1-1; 9 positions match TRBD1. This CDR3 spans 13 amino acids. Germline CDR1 and CDR2: SQVTM and ANQGSEA. V dropped 7 bases and J dropped 4; count of bases not matched to a gene: 7. Here the CDR3 reads CSGGGQGGTEAFF. The DNA of the CDR3 is TGCAGCGGTGGGGGACAGGGCGGCACTGAAGCTTTCTTT.

The J gene is TRBJ2-5, the V gene TRBV10-3; 10 nucleotides agree with TRBD2. This CDR3 has 14 amino acids. V trimming: 10 bases; J trimming: 1 base; junction bases outside the gene matches: 6. Germline V gene sequence: CDR1 ENHRY, CDR2 SYGVKD. The CDR3 coding sequence is TGTGCCACCTCGGTAGCGGGGGGCCAAGAGACCCAGTACTTC. Its protein is CATSVAGGQETQYF.

Notes on this clone: This sample includes further DNA sequences coding for the same CDR3. This sequence joins TRBV5-1 and TRBJ1-5, with D possibly matching TRBD1 (6 bases). Germline V gives CDR1 SGHRS, CDR2 YFSETQ. Trimming removed 4 bases at V and 0 bases at J, with 11 bases between. There are 15 residues in the CDR3. CDR3 residues: CASSPTGNSNQPQHF. CDR3 DNA sequence: TGCGCCAGCAGCCCGACAGGAAATAGCAATCAGCCCCAGCATTTT.

The CDR3 loop reads CASSLEGQPNYGYTF. CDR3 DNA sequence: TGTGCCAGCAGCTTGGAGGGACAGCCTAACTATGGCTACACCTTC. V gene TRBV5-4 combines with J gene TRBJ1-2; 7 bases match TRBD1. V dropped 0 bases and J dropped 0; count of bases not matched to a gene: 2. Germline CDR1 is SGHNT and CDR2 is YYREEE (reference sequence). This CDR3 is built from 15 residues. Full variable domain (rest looked up from reference TRBV5-4 and TRBJ1-2): ETGVTQSPTHLIKTRGQQVTLRCSSQSGHNTVSWYQQALGQGPQFIFQYYREEENGRGNFPPRFSGLQFPNYSSELNVNALELDDSALYLCASSLEGQPNYGYTFGSGTRLTVV.

J is TRBJ1-6 and V is TRBV19, with a weak D call TRBD1 (5 bases). Germline CDR1 LNHDA, CDR2 SQIVND (reference sequence). Deletions cut 10 bases from V and 7 bases from J, with 11 bases between. The CDR3 runs 12 residues. The DNA for the CDR3 is TGTGCCACATCAGGGTGGAATTCACCCCTCCACTTT. Its protein product is CATSGWNSPLHF. Full variable domain (outside the CDR3, taken from reference TRBV19 and TRBJ1-6): DGGITQSPKYLFRKEGQNVTLSCEQNLNHDAMYWYRQDPGQGLRLIYYSQIVNDFQKGDIAEGYSVSREKKESFPLTVTSAQKNPTAFYLCATSGWNSPLHFGNGTRLTVT.

About this clone itself: The same CDR3 can be traced to other DNA sequences in this sample. This chain uses TRBV19 with TRBJ2-2; 7 positions agree with TRBD1. CDR3 length: 14 amino acids. The J segment lost 1 base and the V segment lost 5 bases, leaving 1 base of the junction unmatched. Germline V CDR1 and CDR2: LNHDA, SQIVND (reference sequence). CDR3 protein: CASSRDRNTGELFF. CDR3 DNA sequence: TGTGCCAGTAGTCGGGACAGGAACACCGGGGAGCTGTTTTTT. Full variable domain (rest looked up from reference TRBV19 and TRBJ2-2): DGGITQSPKYLFRKEGQNVTLSCEQNLNHDAMYWYRQDPGQGLRLIYYSQIVNDFQKGDIAEGYSVSREKKESFPLTVTSAQKNPTAFYLCASSRDRNTGELFFGEGSRLTVL.

This clone showed up just once. The CDR3 nucleotides read TGTGCTAGTGGTTTGTATGGGACTAGCGGCCGAAATGAGCAGTTCTTC. Translated, it gives CASGLYGTSGRNEQFF. The V gene is TRBV12-5, the J gene TRBJ2-1; TRBD2 matches 11 bases. The V gene end was trimmed by 2 bases and the J gene end by 7 bases; junction bases not matched to a gene: 7. CDR3 length equals 16 residues. The germline gives CDR1 LGHNT, CDR2 FRNRAP.

This clone appeared a single time. The V and J genes are TRBV4-3 and TRBJ2-7; 10 bases are shared with TRBD2. Trimming removed 2 bases from V and 2 bases from J; junction bases left unmatched: 12. CDR1 and CDR2 (germline): LGHNA, YSLEER. The CDR3 runs 18 residues. CDR3 amino acids: CASSQQPLTSGATYEQYF. CDR3 DNA sequence: TGCGCCAGCAGCCAACAACCCCTTACTAGCGGGGCCACCTACGAGCAGTACTTC.

The chain joins TRBV18 to TRBJ1-5; D is unresolved. Germline V gene sequence: CDR1 KGHSH, CDR2 LQKENI. The CDR3 contains 15 residues. V lost 6 bases and J 2 bases, leaving 14 bases between the germline ends. CDR3: CASSAAPSGNQPQHF. Here the CDR3 DNA reads TGTGCCAGCTCGGCCGCTCCTAGCGGCAATCAGCCCCAGCATTTT.

The V gene is TRBV11-3, the J gene TRBJ2-3; TRBD1 matches at 7 bases. V was clipped by 4 bases and J by 1 base; unmatched bases: 5. This CDR3 contains 15 residues. Germline V CDR1 and CDR2: SGHNT, YENEEA. The CDR3 DNA sequence: TGTGCCAGCAGCTCCCTCGGGACAGGCACAGATACGCAGTATTTT. Translated, it gives CASSSLGTGTDTQYF. The full variable domain, rest sourced from reference TRBV11-3 and TRBJ2-3, is EAGVVQSPRYKIIEKKQPVAFWCNPISGHNTLYWYLQNLGQGPELLIRYENEEAVDDSQLPKDRFSAERLKGVDSTLKIQPAELGDSAVYLCASSSLGTGTDTQYFGPGTRLTVL.

The rearrangement joins TRBV27 to TRBJ1-1; a weak D match, TRBD1 (5 bases). Germline CDR1 MNHEY, CDR2 SMNVEV (reference sequence). This CDR3 spans 14 amino acids. Trimming took 2 bases from V and 4 from J, leaving 11 bases between them. In DNA form, the CDR3 reads TGTGCCAGCAGTTTAGCGGGGGTGGGCACTGAAGCTTTCTTT. Its translation is CASSLAGVGTEAFF.

V is TRBV25-1 and J is TRBJ1-2; 7 nucleotides agree with TRBD1. Germline lookup yields CDR1 MGHDK and CDR2 SYGVNS. CDR3 size: 16 residues. With 4 bases clipped from V and 2 bases from J, the junction kept 10 bases outside the gene matches. CDR3 nucleotide sequence: TGTGCCAGCAGTGTAGCAGGGGGTGTTGACAACTATGGCTACACCTTC. Encoded protein: CASSVAGGVDNYGYTF.

This chain links TRBV6-5 with TRBJ1-1, with 7 bases matching TRBD1. Trimming at V came to 5 bases and at J to 6 bases, leaving 9 bases not matched to a gene. This CDR3 is built from 14 residues. Germline V gene lookup returns CDR1 MNHEY and CDR2 SVGAGI. The CDR3 sequence: CASSPQGGGAEAFF. Written as DNA, the CDR3 is TGTGCCAGCAGTCCCCAGGGGGGAGGCGCTGAAGCTTTCTTT.

The chain employs TRBV6-5 and TRBJ2-1; 11 nucleotides agree with TRBD2. V trimming: 0 bases; J trimming: 9 bases; junction bases outside the gene matches: 7. Germline V gene sequence: CDR1 MNHEY, CDR2 SVGAGI. The CDR3 consists of 16 residues. The CDR3 region is CASSYSVSGGAPEQFF. CDR3 nucleotides: TGTGCCAGCAGTTACTCAGTTAGCGGGGGGGCCCCTGAGCAGTTCTTC.

This chain connects TRBV5-4 to TRBJ2-2; 7 bases align to TRBD1. Germline CDR1 and CDR2: SGHNT and YYREEE (reference sequence). This CDR3 comprises 14 residues. V gave up 3 bases and J gave up 5 bases; unmatched junction bases: 4. The CDR3 sequence is CASSYLQGTGELFF. CDR3 sequence (DNA): TGTGCCAGCAGCTACTTACAGGGGACCGGGGAGCTGTTTTTT.

V usage is TRBV20-1 and J usage is TRBJ1-1; the match to TRBD1 covers 7 bases. The J segment lost 4 bases and the V segment lost 3 bases, leaving 5 bases of the junction unmatched. The CDR3 consists of 13 residues. Looked up from germline, CDR1 is DFQATT and CDR2 is SNEGSKA (reference sequence). The CDR3 DNA sequence: TGCAGTGCTAGTAGACAGGGAGGCACTGAAGCTTTCTTT. Protein: CSASRQGGTEAFF.

The CDR3 nucleotides read TGTGCCAGCAGTGAAGACGAGACAGGGGATCAGCCCCAGCATTTT. Translation: CASSEDETGDQPQHF. The chain joins TRBV6-1 to TRBJ1-5; 8 bases map to TRBD1. There are 15 residues in the CDR3. CDR1 is MNHNS and CDR2 is SASEGT in the germline V gene. V shed 1 base, J shed 5 bases, and the junction held 4 bases outside the gene matches.

J is TRBJ1-3 and V is TRBV4-2; 9 nucleotides match TRBD1. The CDR3 totals 17 residues. V shed 0 bases and J 2 bases; nucleotides not matched to a gene: 5. CDR1 is LGHNA and CDR2 is YNFKEQ in the germline V gene. This chain's CDR3 is CASSQEGTGRAGNTIYF. CDR3 coding DNA: TGTGCCAGCAGCCAAGAGGGGACAGGGAGAGCTGGAAACACCATATATTTT.